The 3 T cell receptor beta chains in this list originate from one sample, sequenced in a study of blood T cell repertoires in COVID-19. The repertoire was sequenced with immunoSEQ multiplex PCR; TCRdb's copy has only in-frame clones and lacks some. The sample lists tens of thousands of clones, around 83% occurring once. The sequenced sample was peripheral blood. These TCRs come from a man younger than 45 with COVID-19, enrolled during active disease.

The chain's CDR3 is CASSISGPTNYGYTF. CDR3 bases: TGTGCCAGTAGTATTAGCGGCCCTACTAACTATGGCTACACCTTC. This chain connects TRBV19 to TRBJ1-2; D is uncertain. Trimming left V 3 bases short and J 0 bases short, with 11 bases between. Germline V gene data show CDR1 as LNHDA and CDR2 as SQIVND (reference sequence). CDR3 size: 15 residues.

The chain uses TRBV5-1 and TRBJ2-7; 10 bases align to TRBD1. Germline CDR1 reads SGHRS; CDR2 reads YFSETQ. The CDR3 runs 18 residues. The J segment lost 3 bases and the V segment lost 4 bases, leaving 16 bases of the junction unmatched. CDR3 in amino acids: CASSLTRTGGAAFYEQYF. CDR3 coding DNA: TGCGCCAGCAGCCTCACCCGGACAGGGGGTGCCGCCTTCTACGAGCAGTACTTC.

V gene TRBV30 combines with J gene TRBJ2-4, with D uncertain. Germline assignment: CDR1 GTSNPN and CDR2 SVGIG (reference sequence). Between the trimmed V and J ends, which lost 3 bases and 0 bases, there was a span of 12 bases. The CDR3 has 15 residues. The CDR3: CAWSPFKLAKNIQYF. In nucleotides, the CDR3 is TGTGCCTGGAGCCCCTTTAAATTAGCCAAAAACATTCAGTACTTC.